This T cell receptor beta chain was identified during a study of T cell repertoires in cytomegalovirus infection. Study as a whole: From public TCR beta signatures came an indication of both CMV infection and matching HLA type. General observations from the study: Of the TCR beta families, the public ones yielded a cumulative frequency that identified carriers of CMV plus the relevant HLA. It was HLA-C-restricted CMV-specific TCR beta clonotypes that dominated the response ex vivo.

One entry per CDR3 protein results from TCRdb running MiXCR on the reads. Of around 630,000 distinct CDR3 sequences listed, roughly 26% are singletons. Of note for this clonotype: Its antigen is as yet unknown.

This CDR3 is built from 16 residues. V gave up 4 bases and J gave up 2 bases, with 18 bases separating them. CDR1 is SGHDN, CDR2 FVKESK, per germline. What was sequenced was CD8+ T cells from PBMCs. This chain joins TRBV14 and TRBJ2-7; possibly TRBD2 for D (6 bases). The receptor's source is a human donor in good health (CMV status not recorded). Some clones in this sample may be carry-over from other donors' samples. The CDR3 sequence is CASSPLVGGSTYEQYF. The CDR3 DNA follows: TGTGCCAGCAGCCCTCTTGTGGGAGGCTCAACCTACGAGCAGTACTTC.